This TCR beta chain is from a study of T-cell memory formation after mild COVID-19. The overall study: Clusters were largely donor specific. General study results and limits: Detection of some responders pre-infection suggested pre-existing cross-reactive memory T cells participated. Clonal second-wave expansions that peaked on day 37 had unconfirmed SARS-CoV-2 specificity.

From 5'RACE with constant-segment primers came TCR alpha and TCR beta cDNA libraries that carried sample barcodes and UMIs. A single record per CDR3 protein comes from TCRdb applying MiXCR to the 5' RACE reads. Of approximately 110,000 distinct CDR3 sequences detected, roughly 20% appear once; the ten largest clones hold approximately 40%. A word on this clonotype: The antigen remains unidentified.

CDR3 size: 16 residues. Between the trimmed V and J ends, which lost 5 bases and 0 bases, there was a span of 14 bases. The germline V gene has CDR1 LNHNV and CDR2 YYDKDF (reference sequence). The sequence came from a man aged 18 to 29 who had mild COVID-19 (a few samples of this study predate the infection). Cell type and time point are not known. The chain recombines TRBV15 with TRBJ2-4, with a weak D call TRBD1 (5 bases). The sequencing input was PBMCs or a T cell subset sorted from them (not recorded which). CDR3 nucleotides: TGTGCCACCAGCCCGCGACAGTCTGTAGCCAAAAACATTCAGTACTTC. This sequence encodes CATSPRQSVAKNIQYF.